Given below is one T cell receptor (beta chain) in context. Its antigen remains unknown. The CDR3 is 15 residues long. The V gene's germline CDR1 is SEHNR and CDR2 FQNEAQ (reference sequence). The V gene lost 2 bases and the J gene lost 1 base, with 10 bases spanning the gap. Baseline was the first blood sampling point, followed by cycle 4 day 1 and cycle 7 day 1. This entry belongs to a study of OX40 agonist ivuxolimab in advanced cancers. Study as a whole: A diagnosis of hepatocellular carcinoma, melanoma, renal cell or head and neck cancer was present in dose-escalation patients. Three dose-escalation patients had partial responses: one with hepatocellular carcinoma and two with cutaneous melanoma. The study's findings and limits: Within 6 weeks, CD4+ and CD8+ blood T cells expanded clonally at 0.1 to 3.0 mg/kg.

Sequenced by immunoSEQ multiplex PCR; TCRdb stores in-frame clones only, minus some. This sample has roughly 59,000 clones, with 88% found just once. The rearrangement links TRBV7-9 to TRBJ2-3; D remains unclear. This clonotype was sampled from an adult with an advanced solid tumor such as melanoma, head and neck, liver or kidney cancer. Sequenced material: CD4+ or CD8+ T cells sorted from blood, taken in a trial of the OX40 agonist ivuxolimab. DNA of the CDR3: TGTGCCAGCAGCTTAATAAGACCTCGCACAGATACGCAGTATTTT. Its protein is CASSLIRPRTDTQYF.